A selection of T cell receptor beta chains follows, all from one sample in a study of Ad26.COV2.S vaccination and SARS-CoV-2 variants. Generated by immunoSEQ multiplex PCR, the TCRdb table keeps only in-frame clones and is missing some. The table includes about 400,000 clones, about nine tenths detected once. This material consisted of peripheral blood, taken in a trial of Ad26.COV2.S vaccine versus placebo. These receptors all come from a person between 18 and 65 years old who received the Ad26.COV2.S COVID-19 vaccine or a placebo. CDR3s include the opening cysteine and the closing phenylalanine or tryptophan. A D gene is named only where the DNA matches it firmly. Only some rows state a clone size, as once, few, many or a class for expanded clones.

V: TRBV28; J: TRBJ1-6; D: TRBD1; size: once; DNA: TGTGCCAGCAAAACCCGGAAACAGGGGGCCAACTCACCCCTCCACTTT; CDR3: CASKTRKQGANSPLHF
V: TRBV14; J: TRBJ2-5; D: .; size: .; DNA: TGTGCCAGCAGCCAAGGGAGGGTGGAGACCCAGTACTTC; CDR3: CASSQGRVETQYF
V: TRBV4-3; J: TRBJ1-2; D: .; size: few; DNA: TGCGCCAGCAGCCAGGGTGGCAGGCGGGACTATGGCTACACCTTC; CDR3: CASSQGGRRDYGYTF
V: TRBV5-4; J: TRBJ1-2; D: .; size: .; DNA: TGTGCCAGCAGCTCGGGTGGTCAAACTAACTATGGCTACACCTTC; CDR3: CASSSGGQTNYGYTF
V: TRBV9; J: TRBJ2-1; D: TRBD1; size: .; DNA: TGTGCCAGCAGCCTTGGGACAGGGACGTACAATGAGCAGTTCTTC; CDR3: CASSLGTGTYNEQFF
V: TRBV30; J: TRBJ1-6; D: .; size: .; DNA: TGTGCCGGCAAGGGGGAGTATAATTCACCCCTCCACTTT; CDR3: CAGKGEYNSPLHF
V: TRBV28; J: TRBJ1-5; D: .; size: .; DNA: TGTGCCAGCACGGGCATGGCCCAGCATTTT; CDR3: CASTGMAQHF
V: TRBV4-3; J: TRBJ1-6; D: TRBD1; size: .; DNA: TGCGCCAGCAGCCAATCTTGGGGGACAGTTGGTTCACCCCTCCACTTT; CDR3: CASSQSWGTVGSPLHF
V: TRBV5-5; J: TRBJ1-1; D: TRBD1; size: .; DNA: TGTGCCAGCAGCCCCAGCATGGACAGGGGGTTGGGCACTGAAGCTTTCTTT; CDR3: CASSPSMDRGLGTEAFF
V: TRBV5-1; J: TRBJ2-3; D: .; size: .; DNA: TGCGCCAGCAGCACGACACAGGGCGCGGGCACAGATACGCAGTATTTT; CDR3: CASSTTQGAGTDTQYF
V: TRBV9; J: TRBJ1-2; D: TRBD1; size: .; DNA: TGTGCCAGCAGCCCAACGCAGGGGGCGAGGAACTATGGCTACACCTTC; CDR3: CASSPTQGARNYGYTF
V: TRBV19; J: TRBJ2-2; D: .; size: few; DNA: TGTGCCAGTAGTATAGTGGGGAACACCGGGGAGCTGTTTTTT; CDR3: CASSIVGNTGELFF
V: TRBV20-1; J: TRBJ2-4; D: .; size: .; DNA: TGCAGTGCTCACCGGGACTGGGAATGCTTC; CDR3: CSAHRDWECF
V: TRBV2; J: TRBJ2-7; D: .; size: few; DNA: TGTGCCAGCAGACCATATGGGGGTCCCTACGAGCAGTACTTC; CDR3: CASRPYGGPYEQYF
V: TRBV5-8; J: TRBJ2-5; D: TRBD2; size: once; DNA: TGTGCCAGCAGCCCTGGACTAGCGGGGGACCAAGAGACCCAGTACTTC; CDR3: CASSPGLAGDQETQYF
V: TRBV18; J: TRBJ2-7; D: TRBD1; size: .; DNA: TGTGCCAGCTCAGCTCAGACAGGGGGCCCCTACGAGCAGTACTTC; CDR3: CASSAQTGGPYEQYF
V: TRBV18; J: TRBJ2-1; D: .; size: .; DNA: TGTGCCAGCTCACCACCGATAGGGAATGAGCAGTTCTTC; CDR3: CASSPPIGNEQFF
V: TRBV7-2; J: TRBJ2-7; D: TRBD2; size: .; DNA: TGTGCCAGCAGCCCCATCGGGGTAGCGGGGGATGTTGAGCAGTACTTC; CDR3: CASSPIGVAGDVEQYF
V: TRBV20-1; J: TRBJ2-3; D: .; size: once; DNA: TGCAGTGCTAGTTTGGCCTCTAGCACAGATACGCAGTATTTT; CDR3: CSASLASSTDTQYF
V: TRBV6-5; J: TRBJ2-1; D: .; size: .; DNA: TGTGCCAGCAGTTACAGCCTTCCTCAGCGTCCCTATGAGCAGTTCTTC; CDR3: CASSYSLPQRPYEQFF
V: TRBV19; J: TRBJ2-3; D: .; size: .; DNA: TGTGCCAGTAGTATCCGGGGACTCACAGATACGCAGTATTTT; CDR3: CASSIRGLTDTQYF
V: TRBV10-3; J: TRBJ2-7; D: TRBD1; size: .; DNA: TGTGCCATCAGGAGGGGACAGGGGGACTACGAGCAGTACTTC; CDR3: CAIRRGQGDYEQYF
V: TRBV4-3; J: TRBJ1-2; D: .; size: .; DNA: TGCGCCAGCAGCCACGAGAACAGGGAGCCTAACTATGGCTACACCTTC; CDR3: CASSHENREPNYGYTF
V: TRBV5-7; J: TRBJ2-7; D: TRBD2; size: .; DNA: TGTGCCAGCAGCTTAGTCCAGCGGGGGTTCCCCTACGAGCAGTACTTC; CDR3: CASSLVQRGFPYEQYF
V: TRBV19; J: TRBJ2-1; D: .; size: .; DNA: TGTGCCAGTAGTATCGGATGGGGGGATGCCTACAATGAGCAGTTCTTC; CDR3: CASSIGWGDAYNEQFF
V: TRBV7-8; J: TRBJ2-3; D: TRBD2; size: .; DNA: TGTGCCAGCAGCTTAGTAAGCGGGGGAAACACAGATACGCAGTATTTT; CDR3: CASSLVSGGNTDTQYF
V: TRBV5-1; J: TRBJ1-2; D: .; size: .; DNA: TGCGCCAGCAGGGGCGAGGCTGGCTACACCTTC; CDR3: CASRGEAGYTF
V: TRBV20-1; J: TRBJ1-1; D: TRBD1; size: .; DNA: TGCAGTGCTAGTAGACAGGGGGCTTTGAGGGTTTGGACTGAAGCTTTCTTT; CDR3: CSASRQGALRVWTEAFF
V: TRBV19; J: TRBJ2-5; D: .; size: .; DNA: TGTGCCAGTAGCAGACATTCTCAGGAGACCCAGTACTTC; CDR3: CASSRHSQETQYF
V: TRBV4-3; J: TRBJ1-1; D: .; size: .; DNA: TGCGCCAGCAGCCAAGATACAGGGAACACTGAAGCTTTCTTT; CDR3: CASSQDTGNTEAFF
V: TRBV5-1; J: TRBJ1-4; D: .; size: .; DNA: TGCGCCAGCAGGCGGATAGAGAGGTCACACGATCCCAATGAAAAACTGTTTTTT; CDR3: CASRRIERSHDPNEKLFF
V: TRBV5-6; J: TRBJ2-3; D: .; size: .; DNA: TGTGCCAGCAGCCATGGGGGGACTACAGATACGCAGTATTTT; CDR3: CASSHGGTTDTQYF
V: TRBV28; J: TRBJ2-1; D: .; size: once; DNA: TGTGCCAGCAGACCCCGGGGCCCTGGTAATGAGCAGTTCTTC; CDR3: CASRPRGPGNEQFF
V: TRBV5-6; J: TRBJ2-4; D: .; size: once; DNA: TGTGCCAGCAGCTTGGCCGGGGAAAACATTCAGTACTTC; CDR3: CASSLAGENIQYF
V: TRBV30; J: TRBJ1-6; D: TRBD1; size: once; DNA: TGTGCCTGGGGGCCGGGACAGGGTCATAATTCACCCCTCCACTTT; CDR3: CAWGPGQGHNSPLHF
V: TRBV6-6; J: TRBJ1-1; D: .; size: once; DNA: TGTGCCATCCAACGACAATATTTAACAGGGAACACTGAAGCTTTCTTT; CDR3: CAIQRQYLTGNTEAFF
V: TRBV4-3; J: TRBJ2-1; D: .; size: once; DNA: TGCGCCAGCAGCCAAGATTACAGCTTGAATGAGCAGTTCTTC; CDR3: CASSQDYSLNEQFF
V: TRBV7-2; J: TRBJ2-2; D: .; size: .; DNA: TGTGCCAGCAGCTCGCTAGTACCCACCGGGGAGCTGTTTTTT; CDR3: CASSSLVPTGELFF
V: TRBV13; J: TRBJ2-7; D: TRBD1; size: once; DNA: TGTGCCAGCAGCTCGGCGGGACAGGGAGGGTACGAGCAGTACTTC; CDR3: CASSSAGQGGYEQYF
V: TRBV27; J: TRBJ1-1; D: TRBD1; size: .; DNA: TGTGCCAGCACCCTGGACAGGGGGAACACTGAAGCTTTCTTT; CDR3: CASTLDRGNTEAFF
V: TRBV4-3; J: TRBJ2-2; D: .; size: .; DNA: TGCGCCAGCAGCCAAGAAGAATTGTACAGGGTAACCGGGGAGCTGTTTTTT; CDR3: CASSQEELYRVTGELFF
V: TRBV4-3; J: TRBJ1-5; D: .; size: once; DNA: TGCGCCAGCAGCCAAGATGTCCAGGGTCTTAATCAGCCCCAGCATTTT; CDR3: CASSQDVQGLNQPQHF